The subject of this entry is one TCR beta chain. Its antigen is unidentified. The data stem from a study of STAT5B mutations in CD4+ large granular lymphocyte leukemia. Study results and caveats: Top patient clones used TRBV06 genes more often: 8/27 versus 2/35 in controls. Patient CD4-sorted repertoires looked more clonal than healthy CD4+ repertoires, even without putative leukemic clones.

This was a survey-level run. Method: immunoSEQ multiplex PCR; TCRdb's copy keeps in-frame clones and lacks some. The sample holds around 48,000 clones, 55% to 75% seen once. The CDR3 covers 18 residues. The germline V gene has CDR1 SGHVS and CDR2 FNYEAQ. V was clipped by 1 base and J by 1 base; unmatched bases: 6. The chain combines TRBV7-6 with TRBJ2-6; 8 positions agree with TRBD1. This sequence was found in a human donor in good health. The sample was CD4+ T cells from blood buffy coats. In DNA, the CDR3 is TGTGCCAGCAGCTTAGGCGGACAGGGTCGGTCTGGGGCCAACGTCCTGACTTTC. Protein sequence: CASSLGGQGRSGANVLTF.